The next 9 T cell receptor beta chains were all read from a single sample in a study of shared clonotypes between healthy human individuals. The table came from immunoSEQ multiplex PCR; TCRdb's copy has only in-frame clones and leaves some out. In the table there are roughly 380,000 clones, just over 95% of which are singletons. The source material was memory CD8+ T cells sorted from blood. The subset denotes: CD45RO+ cells pooled with CCR7-negative TemRA cells. The source of these receptors is a man between 25 and 39 years old in good health.

This sequence joins TRBV10-3 and TRBJ2-1, with unresolved D. CDR1 and CDR2 (germline): ENHRY, SYGVKD. The CDR3 totals 13 residues. The V end was cut by 8 bases, the J end by 2 bases, with 10 bases between. CDR3 DNA sequence: TGTGCCATCGGCGTCCAACCCTACAATGAGCAGTTCTTC. It is translated as CAIGVQPYNEQFF.

The rearrangement uses TRBV5-1 and TRBJ2-3, with D uncertain. This CDR3 is 14 amino acids long. V lost 0 bases to trimming and J lost 5 bases, with 10 bases between them. The germline gives CDR1 SGHRS, CDR2 YFSETQ. CDR3 sequence reads: CASSLDDWGDTQYF. CDR3 DNA sequence: TGCGCCAGCAGCTTGGACGACTGGGGAGATACGCAGTATTTT.

The chain employs TRBV5-5 and TRBJ1-2; 9 nucleotides line up with TRBD1. Germline CDR1 is SGHKS and CDR2 is YYEKEE (reference sequence). This CDR3 has 14 amino acids. J lost 4 bases, V lost 4 bases, and 5 bases had no gene match. The CDR3 reads CASSEGQGVYGYTF. CDR3 sequence (DNA): TGTGCCAGCAGCGAGGGACAGGGCGTCTATGGCTACACCTTC.

The chain carries TRBV5-1 and TRBJ2-5; TRBD1 or TRBD2 may be the D gene (5 bases each). This CDR3 has 15 residues. Germline CDR1 is SGHRS and CDR2 is YFSETQ. V was trimmed by 0 bases and J by 1 base, leaving 10 bases between them. Here the CDR3 DNA reads TGCGCCAGCAGCTTGGTCCCGGGGCTCCAAGAGACCCAGTACTTC. Translating it yields CASSLVPGLQETQYF.

V and J are TRBV5-8 and TRBJ2-7, with unresolved D. V dropped 2 bases and J dropped 4 bases, with 4 bases sitting between them. The CDR3 covers 11 residues. Germline V gene lookup returns CDR1 SGHTS and CDR2 YDEGEE. Here the CDR3 DNA reads TGTGCCAGCAGCTTTCAATACGAGCAGTACTTC. Amino acid sequence: CASSFQYEQYF.

The CDR3 is CASSLVLLGTSTDTQYF. The CDR3 DNA is TGTGCCAGCAGCTTAGTCCTCCTGGGGACTAGCACAGATACGCAGTATTTT. This chain uses TRBV11-2 with TRBJ2-3; TRBD2 might be the D (6 bases). This CDR3 comprises 17 residues. Germline V CDR1 and CDR2: SGHAT, FQNNGV. Trimming took 1 base from V and 0 from J, leaving 14 bases between them. The variable domain in full, with the rest retrieved from reference TRBV11-2 and TRBJ2-3, is EAGVAQSPRYKIIEKRQSVAFWCNPISGHATLYWYQQILGQGPKLLIQFQNNGVVDDSQLPKDRFSAERLKGVDSTLKIQPAKLEDSAVYLCASSLVLLGTSTDTQYFGPGTRLTVL.

This chain joins TRBV2 and TRBJ2-3, with 7 bases matching TRBD2. Germline V gene data show CDR1 as SNHLY and CDR2 as FYNNEI. The CDR3 length is 15 residues. With 8 bases clipped from V and 3 bases from J, the junction kept 11 bases outside the gene matches. CDR3 protein: CASAGRGGGTDTQYF. CDR3 DNA: TGTGCCAGCGCGGGCCGGGGCGGGGGTACAGATACGCAGTATTTT.

This chain uses TRBV4-1 with TRBJ1-1, with D hard to call. The ends were cut back, 0 bases at V and 1 base at J, with 12 bases in the middle. In germline, CDR1 is MGHRA, CDR2 YSYEKL. The CDR3 spans 16 residues. CDR3 sequence (DNA): TGCGCCAGCAGCCAAGAGAGGAACGGTGAGAACACTGAAGCTTTCTTT. It encodes CASSQERNGENTEAFF.

The chain links TRBV7-9 to TRBJ2-7; D remains unclear. V gave up 2 bases and J gave up 3 bases, with 11 bases separating them. This CDR3 spans 14 amino acids. Germline V gene lookup returns CDR1 SEHNR and CDR2 FQNEAQ (reference sequence). In DNA form, the CDR3 reads TGTGCCAGCAGCTTAATCGCACGGAACTACGAGCAGTACTTC. Protein sequence: CASSLIARNYEQYF.